This passage covers 7 T cell receptor beta chains from one sample sequenced in a study of Ad26.COV2.S vaccination and SARS-CoV-2 variants. The repertoire was sequenced with immunoSEQ multiplex PCR; TCRdb's copy has only in-frame clones and lacks some. The sample lists hundreds of thousands of clones; 70% to 90% were seen once. The treatment was: about 20 received Ad26.COV2.S at low or high dose, single or two shots; about 5 received placebo; per-sample allocation not given. The samples were gathered on day 63 after the first injection of vaccine or placebo. The sample was peripheral blood, taken in a trial of Ad26.COV2.S vaccine versus placebo. The receptors derive from a person aged 18-65 years who received the Ad26.COV2.S COVID-19 vaccine or a placebo.

This rearrangement joins TRBV10-3 to TRBJ1-2, with 7 bases matching TRBD1. CDR1 is ENHRY and CDR2 is SYGVKD in the germline V gene. This CDR3 has 13 amino acids. Trimming at V came to 6 bases and at J to 6 bases, leaving 7 bases not matched to a gene. The CDR3 loop is CAISRQGMDGYTF. The CDR3 DNA is TGTGCCATCAGCAGACAGGGAATGGATGGCTACACCTTC.

On this clone: The same CDR3 is also encoded by other DNA sequences in this sample. CDR3 protein: CASSFSGSTDTQYF. CDR3 coding DNA: TGCGCCAGCAGCTTTAGCGGTAGCACAGATACGCAGTATTTT. The chain is built from TRBV5-1 and TRBJ2-3; TRBD2 might be the D (6 bases). Trimming took 2 bases from V and 0 from J, leaving 7 bases between them. The CDR3 spans 14 residues. Germline V gene data show CDR1 as SGHRS and CDR2 as YFSETQ.

This chain uses TRBV7-9 with TRBJ1-2, with 7 bases lining up with TRBD1. Unmatched junction bases numbered 9, after V lost 5 bases and J lost 6 bases. Germline V gives CDR1 SEHNR, CDR2 FQNEAQ (reference sequence). The CDR3 totals 14 residues. CDR3 nucleotide sequence: TGTGCCAGCAGCACAACGACAGGGAGGAATGGCTACACCTTC. It encodes CASSTTTGRNGYTF. Full variable domain (remainder filled in from reference TRBV7-9 and TRBJ1-2): DTGVSQNPRHKITKRGQNVTFRCDPISEHNRLYWYRQTLGQGPEFLTYFQNEAQLEKSRLLSDRFSAERPKGSFSTLEIQRTEQGDSAMYLCASSTTTGRNGYTFGSGTRLTVV.

This sequence joins TRBV10-3 and TRBJ2-3; D might be TRBD2 (6 bases). V was cut by 7 bases and J by 2 bases, with 19 bases left in between. Germline CDR1 ENHRY, CDR2 SYGVKD. The CDR3 consists of 16 residues. This CDR3 reads CAITLDPGLNTDTQYF. The CDR3 DNA is TGTGCCATCACCCTCGACCCGGGACTGAACACAGATACGCAGTATTTT.

In this sample, this clone turned up a few times. The CDR3 DNA is TGTGCCAGCAGCTTAGGCCCCGACAGCTACGAGCAGTACTTC. It codes for CASSLGPDSYEQYF. The chain recombines TRBV7-6 with TRBJ2-7, with D perhaps matching TRBD1 (5 bases). The CDR3 is made up of 14 amino acids. Germline V CDR1 and CDR2: SGHVS, FNYEAQ. The V gene lost 1 base and the J gene lost 3 bases, with 10 bases spanning the gap. Combining the CDR3 with reference TRBV7-6 and TRBJ2-7 gives the whole variable domain GAGVSQSPRYKVTKRGQDVALRCDPISGHVSLYWYRQALGQGPEFLTYFNYEAQQDKSGLPNDRFSAERPEGSISTLTIQRTEQRDSAMYRCASSLGPDSYEQYFGPGTRLTVT.

CDR3 sequence: CASSAVSDSAGAQYF. The CDR3 DNA reads TGTGCCAGCAGCGCGGTATCGGACAGCGCAGGGGCCCAGTACTTC. The rearrangement links TRBV9 to TRBJ2-5; weak D call: TRBD1 (6 bases). V lost 3 bases and J lost 9, with 21 bases in between. The length of the CDR3 is 15 residues. CDR1 and CDR2 from the germline V gene are SGDLS and YYNGEE.

The chain recombines TRBV7-2 with TRBJ2-3; 12 nucleotides line up with TRBD2. The CDR3 is made up of 18 amino acids. The germline gives CDR1 SGHTA, CDR2 FQGNSA. V lost 5 bases, J lost 1 base, and 10 bases stayed unmatched. The CDR3 DNA follows: TGTGCCAGCAGCCTCCAGACTAGCGGGGGCTCTGGCACAGATACGCAGTATTTT. It is translated as CASSLQTSGGSGTDTQYF.